The 10 T cell receptor beta chains reported below all come from one sample, sequenced in a study of CD8+ T cells in alopecia areata. The sample's treatment: oral pan-JAK inhibitor, 5-10 mg twice daily. The authors extracted RNA and reverse transcribed it into cDNA as the sequencing template. Data came from immunoSEQ multiplex PCR; TCRdb stores just in-frame clones and leaves some out. The sample shows approximately 150,000 clones, less than 70% of them seen only once. This specimen consisted of CD4+ T cells sorted from blood, obtained at week 24, from a patient treated with tofacitinib. These receptors all stem from a human donor with alopecia areata.

The chain joins TRBV29-1 to TRBJ1-2; 9 nucleotides align to TRBD1. The germline CDR1 and CDR2 sequences are SQVTM and ANQGSEA. V shed 7 bases, J shed 2 bases, and the junction held 8 bases outside the gene matches. This CDR3 spans 14 amino acids. The CDR3 loop is CSGKTGTGNYGYTF. The CDR3 DNA sequence: TGCAGCGGCAAGACCGGGACAGGGAACTATGGCTACACCTTC.

There are a few counts of this clone. The V and J genes are TRBV9 and TRBJ1-2; D might be TRBD1 (5 bases). CDR1 and CDR2 (germline): SGDLS, YYNGEE. This CDR3 has 17 amino acids. V shed 5 bases and J shed 4 bases, with 24 bases lying between them. The CDR3 nucleotides are TGTGCCAGCAGGAACCCGATATTTGAGGACACAAGCTATGGCTACACCTTC. Translating it yields CASRNPIFEDTSYGYTF.

This clone was seen once. The same CDR3 arises from other DNA sequences in this sample as well. V gene TRBV30 combines with J gene TRBJ1-1; D not certain. From germline, CDR1 is GTSNPN and CDR2 SVGIG (reference sequence). The CDR3 runs to 12 residues. V lost 0 bases, J lost 3 bases, and 5 bases lay in between. CDR3 nucleotide sequence: TGTGCCTGGAGTGTAAGCTACACTGAAGCTTTCTTT. This sequence encodes CAWSVSYTEAFF.

There are a few counts of this clone. The chain combines TRBV10-3 with TRBJ2-7; TRBD2 might be the D (5 bases). Germline assignment: CDR1 ENHRY and CDR2 SYGVKD. The CDR3 extends over 14 amino acids. V was clipped by 7 bases and J by 2 bases, with 15 bases between them. CDR3 sequence reads: CAITQTPGAYEQYF. The CDR3 nucleotides read TGTGCCATCACCCAGACACCCGGGGCCTACGAGCAGTACTTC.

There are a few counts of this clone. The chain carries TRBV27 and TRBJ2-5, with D unresolved. V lost 0 bases and J 5 bases, leaving 7 bases between the germline ends. This CDR3 has 13 residues. Germline CDR1 reads MNHEY; CDR2 reads SMNVEV (reference sequence). The CDR3 loop is CASSLSRVETQYF. The CDR3 region has the DNA TGTGCCAGCAGTTTATCACGCGTGGAGACCCAGTACTTC.

V is TRBV29-1 and J is TRBJ2-3; 15 nucleotides match TRBD2. The V segment lost 5 bases and the J segment 5 bases; nucleotides outside the gene matches: 14. Per the germline V gene, CDR1 is SQVTM and CDR2 is ANQGSEA. The CDR3 is made up of 18 amino acids. The CDR3 is CSVKRTGLAGGQGDTQYF. The CDR3 bases are TGCAGCGTTAAAAGGACAGGACTAGCGGGGGGGCAGGGAGATACGCAGTATTTT.

V usage is TRBV5-6 and J usage is TRBJ2-5, with D unclear. This CDR3 spans 11 amino acids. Germline assignment: CDR1 SGHDT and CDR2 YYEEEE. The V and J ends lost 0 bases and 7 bases respectively, with 4 bases between them. This CDR3 is CASSLDGTQYF. The CDR3 DNA sequence: TGTGCCAGCAGCTTGGATGGGACCCAGTACTTC.

This sequence joins TRBV4-1 and TRBJ2-5; D uncertain. The CDR3 is 13 residues long. Germline values: CDR1 MGHRA, CDR2 YSYEKL. V was trimmed by 3 bases and J by 5 bases, leaving 10 bases between them. CDR3 amino acids: CASSQEPRETQYF. In nucleotides, the CDR3 is TGCGCCAGCAGCCAGGAACCGAGGGAGACCCAGTACTTC.

The chain links TRBV19 to TRBJ1-5, with D possibly TRBD1 on 5 matching bases. The CDR3 length is 13 residues. Germline loops: CDR1 LNHDA, CDR2 SQIVND (reference sequence). V shed 9 bases and J shed 2 bases, with 11 bases lying between them. CDR3 sequence: CASGGNGNQPQHF. CDR3 nucleotide sequence: TGTGCCAGCGGGGGGAATGGCAATCAGCCCCAGCATTTT.

For this clone: The same CDR3 arises from other DNA sequences in this sample as well. The chain links TRBV5-1 to TRBJ1-5; D remains ambiguous. CDR1 and CDR2 (germline): SGHRS, YFSETQ. The CDR3 consists of 14 residues. With 0 bases removed from V and 1 base from J, the gap between germline ends came to 5 bases. CDR3 protein: CASSLGQSNQPQHF. The CDR3, as DNA: TGCGCCAGCAGCTTGGGGCAGAGCAATCAGCCCCAGCATTTT.